A single TCR beta chain is shown here with its context. Attached unique molecular identifiers marked individual cDNA molecules. TCRdb passed the 5' RACE reads through MiXCR, listing each CDR3 protein once. This sample has 20,000 to 30,000 distinct CDR3 sequences; roughly 4.9% occur once, and the top ten carry over 9%. The source of the sample is a study of early T cells in non-severe SARS-CoV-2 infection. The CDR3 runs to 14 residues. Germline loops: CDR1 DFQATT, CDR2 SNEGSKA (reference sequence). V was shortened by 0 bases and J by 0 bases, with 7 bases between the two germline ends. V gene TRBV20-1 combines with J gene TRBJ2-3; no clear D. The specimen sequenced was whole blood. The clonotype originates from an adult who was a healthcare worker with PCR-confirmed SARS-CoV-2 infection or an uninfected control (not recorded which). CDR3 loop: CSARDGGSTDTQYF. The CDR3 DNA is TGCAGTGCTAGAGATGGTGGTAGCACAGATACGCAGTATTTT.